The clone carrying this T cell receptor beta chain has just a few counts. Its antigen is unknown. The sample belongs to a study of post-analysis software for immune sequencing data. For the study at large: Recorded subtypes: relapsing-remitting, secondary progressive, progressive-relapsing; some patients unannotated.

cDNA libraries for TCR beta contained unique molecular identifiers. TCRdb itself ran the PCR reads through MiXCR, one entry per CDR3 protein. The sample has about 760,000 distinct CDR3 sequences; about 27% are singletons. Study outcomes and limitations: Samples from a shared batch, those prepared together, strongly co-clustered by F measure. Those with multiple sclerosis, the patient group, showed significantly lower normalized Chao1 diversity than controls.

The sequence came from a girl aged 10-17 years with multiple sclerosis. Sequencing was carried out using blood.

CDR3 sequence reads: CASSNEVGSGSSYNEQFF. The CDR3 DNA is TGTGCCAGCAGCAATGAGGTCGGGAGCGGGAGCTCCTACAATGAGCAGTTCTTC. This rearrangement joins TRBV7-2 to TRBJ2-1; TRBD2 matches at 8 bases. J was trimmed by 0 bases and V by 5 bases; bases with no gene match: 12. From germline, CDR1 is SGHTA and CDR2 FQGNSA. The CDR3 loop spans 18 amino acids.